These 5 T cell receptor beta chains originate from one sample sequenced in a study of tumor-infiltrating lymphocytes in oesophageal squamous cell carcinoma. MiXCR was run by TCRdb on the PCR reads, yielding one entry per CDR3 protein. Counted here are around 6,300 distinct CDR3 sequences, approximately 14% occurring once; the ten biggest clones make up over 20%. The sequenced sample was normal esophageal tissue next to the tumor. The source is a male donor with esophageal squamous cell carcinoma.

The chain combines TRBV6-2 or TRBV6-3 with TRBJ2-7; D could derive from TRBD1 or TRBD2 (5 bases each). This CDR3 is built from 15 residues. Trimming cost V 7 bases and J 0 bases, with 16 bases left between them. Looked up from germline, CDR1 is MNHEY and CDR2 is SVGEGT. CDR3 residues: CASIMDGASSYEQYF. For the CDR3, the DNA is TGTGCCAGCATTATGGACGGGGCGAGCTCCTACGAGCAGTACTTC.

J is TRBJ1-4 and V is TRBV19, with D possibly TRBD1 on 6 matching bases. The J call may be wrong; the DNA end is better matched by TRBJ2-2. The CDR3 runs 16 residues. The germline V gene encodes CDR1 LNHDA and CDR2 SQIVND (reference sequence). The CDR3 is CASSNRDKSNTGELFF. DNA for the CDR3: TGTGCCAGTAGTAATCGGGACAAATCGAACACCGGGGAGCTGTTTTTT.

This clonotype was detected many times. A much more abundant neighbour one base away suggests this may be a read error. This CDR3 reads CASSLVRDSKYNEQYF. The DNA of the CDR3 is TGTGCCAGCAGCTTAGTCCGGGACAGCAAGTACAATGAGCAGTACTTC. This chain connects TRBV11-2 to TRBJ2-5; 7 nucleotides agree with TRBD1. With 1 base clipped from V and 11 bases from J, the junction kept 16 bases outside the gene matches. The CDR3 is 16 amino acids. Germline V gene sequence: CDR1 SGHAT, CDR2 FQNNGV.

This clonotype came up a few times. V is TRBV13 and J is TRBJ2-3, with a tentative D call TRBD1 (5 bases). The CDR3 contains 15 residues. V lost 0 bases to trimming and J lost 3 bases, with 10 bases between them. Germline V gene sequence: CDR1 PRHDT, CDR2 FYEKMQ (reference sequence). CDR3 in amino acids: CASSLGGVRTDTQYF. In DNA, the CDR3 is TGTGCCAGCAGCTTAGGAGGGGTGAGGACAGATACGCAGTATTTT.

This clonotype appeared many times. The CDR3 is CASSLGAGTGELFF. For the CDR3, the DNA is TGTGCCAGCAGTTTGGGGGCGGGCACCGGGGAGCTGTTTTTT. This chain links TRBV12-3 or TRBV12-4 with TRBJ2-2, with D possibly matching TRBD1 (6 bases). The germline V and J ends were trimmed by 3 bases and 4 bases, with 9 bases remaining between them. The CDR3 is made up of 14 amino acids.